Listed below are T cell receptor beta chains from one sample, sequenced in a study of cytomegalovirus exposure and HLA in healthy donors. The table came from immunoSEQ multiplex PCR; TCRdb's copy has only in-frame clones and leaves some out. The table has 150,000 to 200,000 clones, roughly 84% seen once. The sample consisted of PBMCs. Source of these receptors: a man under 40 in good health and CMV-seropositive. The CDR3 runs from the conserved cysteine through the conserved F or W. The order of the fields is CDR3 protein, CDR3 DNA, clone size, D gene, J gene, V gene. D genes are given only for firm matches. For some rows the clone size is stated as once, few or many, or as a class when expanded; others skip it.

CASSLPGAYGYTF | TGTGCCAGCAGTCTCCCGGGAGCCTATGGCTACACCTTC | - | - | TRBJ1-2 | TRBV28
CASSYMGGLNYGYTF | TGTGCCAGCAGTTACATGGGGGGGCTTAACTATGGCTACACCTTC | - | - | TRBJ1-2 | TRBV6-5
CASRVSGGSYEKLFF | TGTGCCAGCAGAGTCTCAGGGGGCTCTTATGAAAAACTGTTTTTT | - | TRBD1 | TRBJ1-4 | TRBV28
CASTPSGLAGYTGELFF | TGTGCCAGCACCCCATCTGGACTAGCGGGGTACACCGGGGAGCTGTTTTTT | once | TRBD2 | TRBJ2-2 | TRBV2
CASSLYRAQETQYF | TGTGCCAGCAGCTTGTACAGGGCTCAAGAGACCCAGTACTTC | few | - | TRBJ2-5 | TRBV5-4
CASSLETGASGGYTF | TGTGCCAGCAGCTTAGAGACAGGGGCTTCGGGGGGCTACACCTTC | few | TRBD1 | TRBJ1-2 | TRBV7-9
CASSSRQGFHNEQFF | TGTGCCAGCAGTTCCCGACAGGGTTTCCACAATGAGCAGTTCTTC | few | TRBD1 | TRBJ2-1 | TRBV6-6
CASRPTGNYGYTF | TGTGCCAGCAGACCGACAGGGAACTATGGCTACACCTTC | - | TRBD1 | TRBJ1-2 | TRBV28
CASSLVGQGHTIYF | TGTGCCAGCAGCTTGGTTGGTCAGGGCCACACCATATATTTT | - | - | TRBJ1-3 | TRBV5-6
CASSTLAGGGDEQFF | TGTGCCAGCAGCACACTAGCGGGAGGAGGAGATGAGCAGTTCTTC | - | TRBD2 | TRBJ2-1 | TRBV6-1
CASSSGGVLQGEGAQYF | TGCGCCAGCAGCTCTGGAGGGGTACTACAGGGGGAAGGTGCGCAGTACTTC | few | TRBD1 | TRBJ2-7 | TRBV5-1
CASSSQGVETQYF | TGTGCCAGCAGTAGCCAGGGTGTTGAGACCCAGTACTTC | few | - | TRBJ2-5 | TRBV27
CASSEVVSSWTSGRNEQFF | TGTGCCAGCAGTGAAGTCGTCAGCAGCTGGACTAGCGGTAGGAATGAGCAGTTCTTC | - | TRBD2 | TRBJ2-1 | TRBV2
CASSDDPGQGWYEQYF | TGTGCCAGCAGCGACGACCCCGGACAGGGGTGGTACGAGCAGTACTTC | - | TRBD1 | TRBJ2-7 | TRBV9
CASSYATPGQGNTGELFF | TGTGCCAGCAGCTACGCCACTCCGGGACAGGGCAACACCGGGGAGCTGTTTTTT | - | TRBD1 | TRBJ2-2 | TRBV7-9
CASTLRGTSSIEQFF | TGTGCCAGCACCCTTCGTGGGACTAGTAGTATTGAGCAGTTCTTC | - | TRBD2 | TRBJ2-1 | TRBV28
CASSLTTGTGELFF | TGCGCCAGCAGCCTAACGACAGGGACCGGGGAGCTGTTTTTT | once | TRBD1 | TRBJ2-2 | TRBV5-1
CASSWGQGATEAFF | TGTGCCAGCAGTTGGGGACAGGGGGCCACTGAAGCTTTCTTT | - | TRBD1 | TRBJ1-1 | TRBV6-6
CASSPGVIFMNTEAFF | TGTGCCAGTAGTCCGGGGGTCATATTCATGAACACTGAAGCTTTCTTT | - | - | TRBJ1-1 | TRBV19
CASSQYGKTGELFF | TGCGCCAGCAGCCAATACGGGAAGACCGGGGAGCTGTTTTTT | few | - | TRBJ2-2 | TRBV4-1
CASSQAGPPAEQFF | TGTGCCAGCAGCCAAGCGGGACCCCCCGCTGAGCAGTTCTTC | - | TRBD2 | TRBJ2-1 | TRBV7-3
CASSYSVSGAGETQYF | TGTGCCAGCAGTTACTCGGTGTCTGGGGCTGGGGAGACCCAGTACTTC | - | - | TRBJ2-5 | TRBV6-5
CASSPIAGASDEQFF | TGTGCCAGCAGCCCAATAGCGGGAGCCTCCGATGAGCAGTTCTTC | - | TRBD2 | TRBJ2-1 | TRBV7-9
CASRRDRGTIYGYTF | TGTGCCAGCAGGAGGGACAGGGGGACCATATATGGCTACACCTTC | - | TRBD1 | TRBJ1-2 | TRBV2
CASSFNGRAYEQYF | TGTGCCAGCAGTTTCAACGGGAGGGCCTACGAGCAGTACTTC | - | TRBD2 | TRBJ2-7 | TRBV27
CASTSHLLAADEQYF | TGCGCCAGCACCTCCCATCTTCTAGCGGCGGACGAGCAGTACTTC | - | TRBD2 | TRBJ2-7 | TRBV10-2
CASSLFGESNSPLHF | TGTGCCAGCAGCTTATTCGGGGAAAGTAATTCACCCCTCCACTTT | once | - | TRBJ1-6 | TRBV7-2
CASSPNTGQPQHF | TGTGCCAGCAGTCCAAACACGGGTCAGCCCCAGCATTTT | - | - | TRBJ1-5 | TRBV28
CASSQGNPGQGYNEQFF | TGCGCCAGCAGCCAAGGAAATCCGGGACAGGGGTACAATGAGCAGTTCTTC | - | TRBD1 | TRBJ2-1 | TRBV4-1
CASSFGQGVFLGTYNEQFF | TGTGCCAGTAGTTTCGGACAGGGGGTGTTTCTTGGAACCTACAATGAGCAGTTCTTC | - | TRBD1 | TRBJ2-1 | TRBV19
CASSQGQGRFVEKLFF | TGTGCCAGCTCACAGGGACAGGGGCGCTTTGTTGAAAAACTGTTTTTT | - | TRBD1 | TRBJ1-4 | TRBV18
CASSHWVTGAGPEQYF | TGCGCCAGCAGCCACTGGGTTACAGGGGCGGGACCCGAGCAGTACTTC | - | - | TRBJ2-7 | TRBV4-3
CASSFDRHYGYTF | TGTGCCAGTAGCTTCGACAGACACTATGGCTACACCTTC | - | - | TRBJ1-2 | TRBV19
CASSVSPRENRDGYTF | TGTGCCAGCAGCGTTTCTCCTAGAGAAAACAGGGATGGCTACACCTTC | - | - | TRBJ1-2 | TRBV9
CASSFSSGASNQPQHF | TGTGCCAGCAGTTTCTCGTCAGGGGCCAGCAATCAGCCCCAGCATTTT | - | - | TRBJ1-5 | TRBV28
CASSHSRGQPQHF | TGTGCCAGCAGCCACTCTCGGGGTCAGCCCCAGCATTTT | - | - | TRBJ1-5 | TRBV11-2
CAWRAPGGYEPQHF | TGTGCCTGGAGAGCCCCAGGGGGCTATGAGCCCCAGCATTTT | - | TRBD1 | TRBJ1-5 | TRBV30
CAISESSVTNSPLHF | TGTGCCATCAGTGAGTCGTCGGTAACCAATTCACCCCTCCACTTT | few | - | TRBJ1-6 | TRBV10-3
CASSIAGRTEKVFITDTQYF | TGTGCCAGTAGTATAGCTGGAAGGACAGAAAAGGTTTTCATCACAGATACGCAGTATTTT | - | - | TRBJ2-3 | TRBV19
CASSTPTGSFSYGYTF | TGTGCCAGCAGTACTCCAACAGGCTCCTTTTCCTATGGCTACACCTTC | - | - | TRBJ1-2 | TRBV28
CASSYSYGYTF | TGTGCCAGCAGCTACAGTTATGGCTACACCTTC | - | - | TRBJ1-2 | TRBV7-9
CAWRGGSSSYNEQFF | TGTGCCTGGAGAGGGGGCTCGAGCTCCTACAATGAGCAGTTCTTC | - | TRBD1 | TRBJ2-1 | TRBV30
CASSGITGTSNTGELFF | TGTGCCAGCAGCGGAATAACAGGGACCTCGAACACCGGGGAGCTGTTTTTT | - | - | TRBJ2-2 | TRBV7-3
CASSLASGIGRETQYF | TGCGCCAGCAGCTTGGCCTCAGGGATAGGTAGAGAGACCCAGTACTTC | - | - | TRBJ2-5 | TRBV5-1
CASSLRLAGSTDTQYF | TGTGCCAGCAGTTTACGTCTAGCGGGGTCCACAGATACGCAGTATTTT | - | TRBD2 | TRBJ2-3 | TRBV28